The 20 T cell receptor beta chains given below trace back to one sample, sequenced in a study of blood T cell repertoires in COVID-19. Assay used: immunoSEQ multiplex PCR; TCRdb lists only in-frame clones, some missing. This sample carries 19,000 or so clones, approximately 83% of them seen once, and the ten largest clones take over 6.5%. Source material: peripheral blood. All receptors come from a human donor in a cohort sampled during active COVID-19.

This clone was seen a single time. The chain employs TRBV6-6 and TRBJ2-3, with D maybe TRBD2 (5 bases). The V end was cut by 0 bases, the J end by 5 bases, with 9 bases between. The CDR3 totals 14 residues. CDR1 is MNHNY, CDR2 SVGAGI, per germline (reference sequence). CDR3: CASSYSDFGDTQYF. The CDR3 DNA follows: TGTGCCAGCAGTTACTCGGACTTTGGAGATACGCAGTATTTT.

The chain has TRBV7-3 and TRBJ2-5; D gene unclear. Per germline, CDR1 SGHTA and CDR2 FQGTGA. V was pared by 2 bases and J by 5 bases, with 9 bases between. The CDR3 consists of 13 residues. CDR3 coding DNA: TGTGCCAGCAGCTTAGGAGTTGCGGAGACCCAGTACTTC. As protein: CASSLGVAETQYF.

The V call is TRBV6-2 or TRBV6-3, the J call TRBJ1-3; D is undetermined. Germline V gives CDR1 MNHEY, CDR2 SVGEGT. Trimming removed 2 bases from V and 4 bases from J, with 9 bases in between. The CDR3 has 14 amino acids. The DNA for the CDR3 is TGTGCCAGCAGTTACGGAGGTTCCGGAAACACCATATATTTT. It translates to CASSYGGSGNTIYF.

The rearrangement links TRBV6-2 or TRBV6-3 to TRBJ2-2, with no clear D. Per the germline V gene, CDR1 is MNHEY and CDR2 is SVGEGT. The ends were cut back, 2 bases at V and 5 bases at J, with 9 bases in the middle. This CDR3 region has 14 residues. The CDR3 nucleotides read TGTGCCAGCAGTTACCAAGCCCGGACCGGGGAGCTGTTTTTT. Protein product: CASSYQARTGELFF.

The chain uses TRBV18 and TRBJ2-1; D ambiguous. The V and J ends lost 2 bases and 12 bases respectively, with 8 bases between them. The CDR3 runs 11 residues. The germline gives CDR1 KGHSH, CDR2 LQKENI. The CDR3 DNA follows: TGTGCCAGCTCACCAGCGGAGCTGCAGTTCTTC. Residues: CASSPAELQFF.

The V call is TRBV6-5, the J call TRBJ1-3; D unclear. The CDR3 loop spans 15 amino acids. From germline, CDR1 is MNHEY and CDR2 SVGAGI. The ends were cut back, 6 bases at V and 0 bases at J, with 12 bases in the middle. CDR3 loop: CASRVLVSSGNTIYF. The CDR3 region has the DNA TGTGCCAGCAGGGTACTAGTTAGCTCTGGAAACACCATATATTTT.

This clone showed up just once. The DNA of the CDR3 is TGCAGTGCTAGGATGAGTGAGACCCAGTACTTC. It codes for CSARMSETQYF. The genes are TRBV20-1 and TRBJ2-5; no clear D. The CDR3 has 11 amino acids. CDR1 and CDR2 (germline): DFQATT, SNEGSKA (reference sequence). Trimming removed 3 bases at V and 5 bases at J, with 7 bases between.

CDR3 DNA sequence: TGTGCCAGCAGCTTAGAGGCAGGGCAAGCTTTCTTT. It translates to CASSLEAGQAFF. This chain links TRBV7-2 with TRBJ1-1, with D tentatively TRBD1 (5 bases). Between the trimmed V and J ends, which lost 1 base and 9 bases, there was a span of 9 bases. The CDR3 length is 12 residues. From germline, CDR1 is SGHTA and CDR2 FQGNSA.

CDR3 nucleotides: TGTGCCAGCAGCCTTGGGACAGGGGGCGCTCCCATTCAGTACTTC. It encodes CASSLGTGGAPIQYF. The chain uses TRBV3-1 (or the pseudogene TRBV3-2) and TRBJ2-4; 12 bases align to TRBD1. This CDR3 has 15 residues. Losses at the gene ends were 4 bases for V and 9 bases for J; bases not matched to a gene: 7. CDR1 and CDR2 (germline): LGHDT, YNNKEL (reference sequence).

The chain is built from TRBV11-3 and TRBJ2-7; 7 nucleotides agree with TRBD1. The CDR3 has 15 residues. The germline V gene encodes CDR1 SGHNT and CDR2 YENEEA. V lost 5 bases and J lost 2; bases outside the gene matches: 9. The CDR3 here is CASSQGDSHTYEQYF. The DNA of the CDR3 is TGTGCCAGCAGCCAGGGGGACAGTCACACCTACGAGCAGTACTTC.

This rearrangement joins TRBV6-5 to TRBJ2-5; 7 bases match TRBD2. With 8 bases clipped from V and 4 bases from J, the junction kept 10 bases outside the gene matches. Germline V CDR1 and CDR2: MNHEY, SVGAGI. This CDR3 region has 14 residues. The CDR3 DNA is TGTGCCAGCGCTCGGGGAGGGATTGGAGAGACCCAGTACTTC. Translating gives CASARGGIGETQYF.

This clone turned up a few times. The gene calls are TRBV27 and TRBJ1-1, with a tentative D call TRBD1 (6 bases). CDR1 is MNHEY and CDR2 is SMNVEV in the germline V gene (reference sequence). The CDR3 loop spans 14 amino acids. The V end was cut by 5 bases, the J end by 4 bases, with 14 bases between. The CDR3 coding sequence is TGTGCCAGCAGTCGGGCAGGGGAAGGCACTGAAGCTTTCTTT. Residues: CASSRAGEGTEAFF.

The chain carries TRBV5-1 and TRBJ2-7, with D uncertain. V gave up 1 base and J gave up 4 bases, with 9 bases separating them. The germline V gene encodes CDR1 SGHRS and CDR2 YFSETQ. The CDR3 runs to 13 residues. CDR3 sequence reads: CASSLSHRYEQYF. Written as DNA, the CDR3 is TGCGCCAGCAGCTTGAGTCACCGGTACGAGCAGTACTTC. Full variable domain (rest looked up from reference TRBV5-1 and TRBJ2-7): KAGVTQTPRYLIKTRGQQVTLSCSPISGHRSVSWYQQTPGQGLQFLFEYFSETQRNKGNFPGRFSGRQFSNSRSEMNVSTLELGDSALYLCASSLSHRYEQYFGPGTRLTVT.

The chain carries TRBV5-1 and TRBJ1-1; unclear D gene. The length of the CDR3 is 15 residues. Trimming stripped 0 bases from V and 0 bases from J, with 9 bases between. The germline V gene has CDR1 SGHRS and CDR2 YFSETQ. The CDR3 sequence: CASSLVGSLNTEAFF. Here the CDR3 DNA reads TGCGCCAGCAGCTTGGTGGGCAGTTTGAACACTGAAGCTTTCTTT.

The chain has TRBV18 and TRBJ2-7, with D perhaps TRBD1 (6 bases). The CDR3 spans 14 residues. Germline V gene data show CDR1 as KGHSH and CDR2 as LQKENI. V was shortened by 3 bases and J by 5 bases, with 14 bases between the two germline ends. The CDR3 DNA reads TGTGCCAGCTCACCGATGGGGGCCAGGGACGAGCAGTACTTC. Translating gives CASSPMGARDEQYF.

The V gene is TRBV5-4, the J gene TRBJ2-5, with a tentative D call TRBD1 (6 bases). V shed 0 bases and J shed 1 base, with 7 bases lying between them. The CDR3 totals 14 residues. Germline V lookup: CDR1 SGHNT, CDR2 YYREEE (reference sequence). CDR3 sequence: CASSLGQAQETQYF. CDR3 DNA sequence: TGTGCCAGCAGCTTGGGACAGGCCCAAGAGACCCAGTACTTC. Using reference TRBV5-4 and TRBJ2-5 for the parts outside the CDR3, the full variable domain is ETGVTQSPTHLIKTRGQQVTLRCSSQSGHNTVSWYQQALGQGPQFIFQYYREEENGRGNFPPRFSGLQFPNYSSELNVNALELDDSALYLCASSLGQAQETQYFGPGTRLLVL.

Points on this clone: This specimen includes other DNA sequences encoding the same CDR3. V usage is TRBV25-1 and J usage is TRBJ2-5, with D tentatively TRBD2 (5 bases). V was shortened by 5 bases and J by 5 bases, with 12 bases between the two germline ends. CDR3 length: 13 residues. Germline V CDR1 and CDR2: MGHDK, SYGVNS. The CDR3 sequence is CASSRRTGETQYF. The CDR3 DNA reads TGTGCCAGCAGTAGGAGGACGGGGGAGACCCAGTACTTC.

The V and J genes are TRBV10-2 and TRBJ1-5, with 8 positions matching TRBD1. The V gene end was trimmed by 6 bases and the J gene end by 4 bases; junction bases not matched to a gene: 8. The CDR3 loop spans 15 amino acids. Germline loops: CDR1 WSHSY, CDR2 SAAADI. The CDR3 region is CASSHGQGLNQPQHF. The CDR3 DNA follows: TGCGCCAGCAGCCACGGACAGGGTTTGAATCAGCCCCAGCATTTT.

V and J are TRBV2 and TRBJ1-3, with 7 bases fitting TRBD1. Germline loops: CDR1 SNHLY, CDR2 FYNNEI. Trimming took 6 bases from V and 4 from J; bases not matched to a gene: 6. This CDR3 spans 14 amino acids. The CDR3 is CASRAGGLGNTIYF. The CDR3 nucleotides are TGTGCCAGCAGGGCAGGGGGTCTAGGAAACACCATATATTTT.

The chain uses TRBV3-1 (or the pseudogene TRBV3-2) and TRBJ1-2; the D gene is possibly TRBD1 (5 bases). V shed 1 base and J shed 10 bases, with 16 bases lying between them. The CDR3 runs 14 residues. From germline, CDR1 is LGHDT and CDR2 YNNKEL (reference sequence). Here the CDR3 DNA reads TGTGCCAGCAGCCAAGCGGGTGGGGCAGGGCCCTACACCTTC. It is translated as CASSQAGGAGPYTF.